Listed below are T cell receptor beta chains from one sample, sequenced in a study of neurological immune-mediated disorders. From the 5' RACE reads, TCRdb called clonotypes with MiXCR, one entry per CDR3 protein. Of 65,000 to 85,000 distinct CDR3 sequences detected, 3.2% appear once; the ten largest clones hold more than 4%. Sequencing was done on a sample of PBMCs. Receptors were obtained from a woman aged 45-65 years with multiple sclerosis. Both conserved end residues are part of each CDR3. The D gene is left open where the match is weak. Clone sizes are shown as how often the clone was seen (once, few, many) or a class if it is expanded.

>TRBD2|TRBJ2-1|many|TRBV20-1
CSASSGRGPYNEQFF
TGCAGTGCTAGTAGCGGGAGGGGGCCCTACAATGAGCAGTTCTTC
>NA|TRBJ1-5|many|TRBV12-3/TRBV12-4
CASSRPQRGQSNQPQHF
TGTGCCAGCAGCCGCCCCCAGCGAGGGCAAAGCAATCAGCCCCAGCATTTT
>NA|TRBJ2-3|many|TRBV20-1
CSAPTSSADTQYF
TGCAGTGCCCCAACTAGTTCGGCAGATACGCAGTATTTT
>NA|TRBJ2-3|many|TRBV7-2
CASSLAGPADTQYF
TGTGCCAGCAGCTTAGCGGGACCCGCAGATACGCAGTATTTT
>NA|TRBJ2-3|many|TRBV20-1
CSARDVPKKYF
TGCAGTGCTAGAGATGTGCCCAAGAAGTATTTT
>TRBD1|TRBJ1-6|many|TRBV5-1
CASSRDSNSPLHF
TGCGCCAGCAGCCGGGACAGCAATTCACCCCTCCACTTT
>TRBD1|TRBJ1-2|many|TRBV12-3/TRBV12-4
CASSGTGSSSYGYTF
TGTGCCAGCAGTGGGACAGGGTCAAGCAGCTATGGCTACACCTTC
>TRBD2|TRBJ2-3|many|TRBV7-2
CASSLVASGSLSTDTQYF
TGTGCCAGCAGCTTAGTTGCGAGCGGGAGCCTTAGCACAGATACGCAGTATTTT
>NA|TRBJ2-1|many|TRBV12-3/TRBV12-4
CASSLTRNEQFF
TGTGCCAGCAGTCTGACTCGGAATGAGCAGTTCTTC
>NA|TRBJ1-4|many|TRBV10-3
CARADGDEKLFF
TGTGCCAGGGCGGACGGAGATGAAAAACTGTTTTTT
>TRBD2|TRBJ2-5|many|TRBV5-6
CASEKGAGGARETQYF
TGTGCCAGCGAAAAAGGAGCGGGGGGGGCCCGTGAGACCCAGTACTTC
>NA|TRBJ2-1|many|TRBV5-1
CASCVDSYNEQFF
TGCGCCAGCTGTGTAGACAGTTACAATGAGCAGTTCTTC
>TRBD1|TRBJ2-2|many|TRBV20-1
CSASTGQGSDTGELFF
TGCAGTGCTAGCACAGGACAGGGGTCGGACACCGGGGAGCTGTTTTTT
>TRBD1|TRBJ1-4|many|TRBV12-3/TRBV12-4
CASSLPGTGPEKLFF
TGTGCCAGCAGTTTACCCGGGACAGGCCCTGAAAAACTGTTTTTT
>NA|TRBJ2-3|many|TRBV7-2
CASSPTGDTQYF
TGTGCCAGCAGCCCAACGGGAGATACGCAGTATTTT